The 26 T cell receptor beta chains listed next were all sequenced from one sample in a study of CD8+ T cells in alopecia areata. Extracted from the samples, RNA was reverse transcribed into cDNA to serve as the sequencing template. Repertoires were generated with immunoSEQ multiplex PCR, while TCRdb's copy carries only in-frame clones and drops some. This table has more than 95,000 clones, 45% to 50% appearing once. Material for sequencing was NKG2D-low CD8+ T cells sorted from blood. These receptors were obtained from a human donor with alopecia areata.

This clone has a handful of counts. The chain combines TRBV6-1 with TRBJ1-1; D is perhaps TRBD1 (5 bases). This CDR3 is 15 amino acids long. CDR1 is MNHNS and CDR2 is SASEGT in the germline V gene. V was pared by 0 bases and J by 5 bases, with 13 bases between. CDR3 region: CASSEASGEGTEAFF. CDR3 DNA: TGTGCCAGCAGTGAAGCATCGGGGGAGGGGACTGAAGCTTTCTTT.

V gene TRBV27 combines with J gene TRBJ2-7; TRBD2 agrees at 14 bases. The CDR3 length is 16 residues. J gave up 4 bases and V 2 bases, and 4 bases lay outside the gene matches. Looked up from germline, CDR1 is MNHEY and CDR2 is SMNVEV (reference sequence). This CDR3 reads CASSLGLAGGGYEQYF. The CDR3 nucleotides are TGTGCCAGCAGTTTAGGACTAGCGGGAGGTGGATACGAGCAGTACTTC.

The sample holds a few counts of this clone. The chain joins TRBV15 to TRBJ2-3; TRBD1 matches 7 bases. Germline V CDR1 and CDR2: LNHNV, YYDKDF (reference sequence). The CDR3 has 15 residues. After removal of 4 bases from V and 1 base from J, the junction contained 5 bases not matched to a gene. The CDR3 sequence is CATSIDRDRTDTQYF. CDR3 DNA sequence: TGTGCCACCAGCATCGACAGGGACCGCACAGATACGCAGTATTTT.

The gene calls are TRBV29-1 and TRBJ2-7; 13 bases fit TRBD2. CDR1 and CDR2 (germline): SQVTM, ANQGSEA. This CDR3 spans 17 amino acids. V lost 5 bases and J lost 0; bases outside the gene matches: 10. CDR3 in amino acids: CSVTGPGTSGISYEQYF. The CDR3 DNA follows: TGCAGCGTTACGGGGCCCGGGACTAGCGGGATCTCCTACGAGCAGTACTTC.

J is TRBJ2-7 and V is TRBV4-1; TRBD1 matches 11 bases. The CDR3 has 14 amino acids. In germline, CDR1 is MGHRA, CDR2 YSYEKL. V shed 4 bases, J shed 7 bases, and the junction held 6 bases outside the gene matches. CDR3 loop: CASSRGQGAREQYF. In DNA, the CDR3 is TGCGCCAGCAGCCGCGGACAGGGGGCGAGGGAGCAGTACTTC.

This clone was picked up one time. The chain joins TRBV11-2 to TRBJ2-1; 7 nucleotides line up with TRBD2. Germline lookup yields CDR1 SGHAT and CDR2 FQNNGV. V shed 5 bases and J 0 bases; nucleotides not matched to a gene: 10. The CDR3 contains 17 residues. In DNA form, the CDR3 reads TGTGCCAGCAGCCAGCGGGGCGGGGAAAGCTCCTACAATGAGCAGTTCTTC. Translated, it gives CASSQRGGESSYNEQFF.

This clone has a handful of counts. CDR3 amino acids: CASSQTTGAGELFF. The CDR3 bases are TGTGCCAGCAGCCAGACCACAGGGGCCGGGGAGCTGTTTTTT. The chain carries TRBV14 and TRBJ2-2; 7 bases are a match to TRBD1. The CDR3 spans 14 residues. The junction had 4 bases not matched to a gene; V was cut back by 3 bases and J by 6 bases. Germline loops: CDR1 SGHDN, CDR2 FVKESK.

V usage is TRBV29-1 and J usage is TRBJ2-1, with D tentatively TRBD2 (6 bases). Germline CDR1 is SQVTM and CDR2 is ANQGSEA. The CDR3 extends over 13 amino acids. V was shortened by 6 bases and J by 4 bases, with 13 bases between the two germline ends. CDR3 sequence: CSVEGQIYNEQFF. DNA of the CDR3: TGCAGCGTGGAGGGCCAAATTTACAATGAGCAGTTCTTC.

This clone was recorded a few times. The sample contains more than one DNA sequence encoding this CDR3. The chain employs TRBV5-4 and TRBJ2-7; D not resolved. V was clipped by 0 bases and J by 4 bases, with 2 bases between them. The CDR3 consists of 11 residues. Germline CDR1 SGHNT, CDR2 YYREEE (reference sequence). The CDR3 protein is CASSLGYEQYF. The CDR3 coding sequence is TGTGCCAGCAGCTTGGGTTACGAGCAGTACTTC.

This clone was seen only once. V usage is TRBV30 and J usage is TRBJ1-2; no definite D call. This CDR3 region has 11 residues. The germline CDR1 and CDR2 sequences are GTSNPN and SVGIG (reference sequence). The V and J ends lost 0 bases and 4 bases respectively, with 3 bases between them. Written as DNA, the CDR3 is TGTGCCTGGAGTGTAGGCTATGGCTACACCTTC. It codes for CAWSVGYGYTF.

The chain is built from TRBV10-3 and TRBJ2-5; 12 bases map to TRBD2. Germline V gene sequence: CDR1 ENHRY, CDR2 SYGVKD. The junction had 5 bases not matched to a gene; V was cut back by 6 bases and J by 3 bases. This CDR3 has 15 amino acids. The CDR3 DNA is TGTGCCATCAGCTATTCTAGCGGGGGGGAAGAGACCCAGTACTTC. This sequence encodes CAISYSSGGEETQYF.

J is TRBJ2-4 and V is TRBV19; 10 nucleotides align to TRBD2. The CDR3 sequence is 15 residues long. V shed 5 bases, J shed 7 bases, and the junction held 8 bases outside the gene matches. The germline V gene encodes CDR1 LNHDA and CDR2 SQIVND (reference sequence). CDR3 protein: CASSLTAGGPNIQYF. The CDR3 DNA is TGTGCCAGTAGTTTAACAGCGGGAGGGCCGAACATTCAGTACTTC.

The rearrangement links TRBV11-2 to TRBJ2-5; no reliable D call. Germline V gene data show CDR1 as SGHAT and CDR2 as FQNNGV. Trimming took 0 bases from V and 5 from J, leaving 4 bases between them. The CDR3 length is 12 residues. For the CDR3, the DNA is TGTGCCAGCAGCTTAGATGACGAGACCCAGTACTTC. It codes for CASSLDDETQYF.

The CDR3 bases are TGTGCCAGCAGTTTAGGACAGTACGAGCAGTACTTC. Translated: CASSLGQYEQYF. The gene calls are TRBV28 and TRBJ2-7; possible D gene TRBD1, 6 bases. Germline V CDR1 and CDR2: MDHEN, SYDVKM. This CDR3 is 12 amino acids long. V lost 2 bases to trimming and J lost 4 bases, with 6 bases between them.

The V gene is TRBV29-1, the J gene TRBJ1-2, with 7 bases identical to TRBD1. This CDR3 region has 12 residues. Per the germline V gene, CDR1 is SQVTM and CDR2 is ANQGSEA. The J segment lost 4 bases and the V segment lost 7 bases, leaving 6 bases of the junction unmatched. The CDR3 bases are TGCAGCGGCCCACAGGGGCCCTATGGCTACACCTTC. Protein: CSGPQGPYGYTF.

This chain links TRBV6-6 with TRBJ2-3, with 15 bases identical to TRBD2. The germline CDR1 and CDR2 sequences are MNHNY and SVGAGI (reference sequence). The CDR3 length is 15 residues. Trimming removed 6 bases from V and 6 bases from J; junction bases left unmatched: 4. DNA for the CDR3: TGTGCCAGCAGCGGACTAGCGGGGGGGCCCGATACGCAGTATTTT. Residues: CASSGLAGGPDTQYF.

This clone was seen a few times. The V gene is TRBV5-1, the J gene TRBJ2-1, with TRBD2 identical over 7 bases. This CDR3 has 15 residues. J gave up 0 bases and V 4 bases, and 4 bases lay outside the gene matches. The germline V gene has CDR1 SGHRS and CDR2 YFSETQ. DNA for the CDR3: TGCGCCAGCAGCCCGACTAGCCACTCCTACAATGAGCAGTTCTTC. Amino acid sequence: CASSPTSHSYNEQFF.

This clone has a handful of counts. The CDR3 reads CSVGGLTTEDTQYF. CDR3 in DNA: TGCAGCGTCGGCGGACTAACCACGGAAGATACGCAGTATTTT. V and J are TRBV29-1 and TRBJ2-3; D possibly corresponds to TRBD2 (6 bases). V dropped 6 bases and J dropped 5 bases, with 18 bases sitting between them. Per germline, CDR1 SQVTM and CDR2 ANQGSEA. The CDR3 extends over 14 amino acids.

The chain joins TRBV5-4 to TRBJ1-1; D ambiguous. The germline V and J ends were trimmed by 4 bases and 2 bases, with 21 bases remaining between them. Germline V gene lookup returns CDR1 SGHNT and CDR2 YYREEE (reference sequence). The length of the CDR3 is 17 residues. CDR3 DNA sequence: TGTGCCAGCAGCCTGCCGAGGACGGAGAGTTTAAACACTGAAGCTTTCTTT. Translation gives CASSLPRTESLNTEAFF.

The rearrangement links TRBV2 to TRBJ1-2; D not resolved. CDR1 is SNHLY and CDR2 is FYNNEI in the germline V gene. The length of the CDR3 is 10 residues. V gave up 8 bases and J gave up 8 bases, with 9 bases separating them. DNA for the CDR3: TGTGCCAGCCGTTCGGGAGGCTACACCTTC. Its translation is CASRSGGYTF.

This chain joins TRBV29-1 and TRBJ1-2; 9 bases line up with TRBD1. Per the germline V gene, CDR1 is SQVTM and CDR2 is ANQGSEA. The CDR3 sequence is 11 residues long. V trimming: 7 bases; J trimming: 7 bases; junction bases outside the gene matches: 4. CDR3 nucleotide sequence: TGCAGCGCGTCGGACAGGGGTGGCTACACCTTC. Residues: CSASDRGGYTF.

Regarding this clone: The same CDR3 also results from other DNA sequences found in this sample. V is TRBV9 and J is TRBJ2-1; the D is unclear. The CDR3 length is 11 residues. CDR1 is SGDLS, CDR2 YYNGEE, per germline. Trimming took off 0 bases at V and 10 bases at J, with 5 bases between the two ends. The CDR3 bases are TGTGCCAGCAGCGTAGGCAGGGAGCAGTTCTTC. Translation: CASSVGREQFF.

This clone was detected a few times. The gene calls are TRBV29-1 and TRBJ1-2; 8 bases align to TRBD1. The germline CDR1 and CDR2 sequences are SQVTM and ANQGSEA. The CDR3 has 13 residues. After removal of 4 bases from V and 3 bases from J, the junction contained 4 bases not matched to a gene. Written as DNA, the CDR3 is TGCAGCGTTGGGACAGGGTGGGACTATGGCTACACCTTC. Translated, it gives CSVGTGWDYGYTF.

CDR3 DNA sequence: TGTGCCAGCAGTGGCCGTGACAGGGACTATGGCTACACCTTC. It is translated as CASSGRDRDYGYTF. V usage is TRBV6-1 and J usage is TRBJ1-2, with 7 bases identical to TRBD1. The CDR3 is made up of 14 amino acids. The J segment lost 3 bases and the V segment lost 4 bases, leaving 5 bases of the junction unmatched. In germline, CDR1 is MNHNS, CDR2 SASEGT.

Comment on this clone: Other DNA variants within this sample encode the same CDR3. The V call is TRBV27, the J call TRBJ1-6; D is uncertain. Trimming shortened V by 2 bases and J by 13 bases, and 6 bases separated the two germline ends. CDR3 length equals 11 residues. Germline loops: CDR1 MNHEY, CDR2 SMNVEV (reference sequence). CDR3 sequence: CASSLNGPLHF. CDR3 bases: TGTGCCAGCAGTTTAAATGGGCCCCTCCACTTT.

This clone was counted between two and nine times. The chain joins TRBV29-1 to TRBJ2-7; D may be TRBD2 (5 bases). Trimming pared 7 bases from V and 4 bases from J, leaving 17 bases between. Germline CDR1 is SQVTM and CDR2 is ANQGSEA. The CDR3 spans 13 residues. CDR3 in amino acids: CSGTARGDYEQYF. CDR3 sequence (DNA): TGCAGCGGGACCGCTCGGGGAGATTACGAGCAGTACTTC.